A single T cell receptor (beta chain) is shown here with its context. Here the CDR3 omits its conserved ending phenylalanine or tryptophan, so a read error is the likely source. Time point given: persistent/refractory GD, antithyroid drugs over 5 years with positive TRAb. After RNA was extracted from PBMCs, the TCR library was made from it. These data are taken from a study of regulatory T cells in long-lasting Graves disease. CDR3 size: 14 residues. V was trimmed by 5 bases and J by 2 bases, leaving 12 bases between them. Library construction for TCR beta used iRepertoire HTBI primers and Arm-PCR of CDR3 regions. In TCRdb, the multiplex PCR reads were re-called with MiXCR into one record per CDR3 protein. The sample has approximately 400,000 distinct CDR3 sequences, less than 25% seen once.

The V and J genes are TRBV12-3 or TRBV12-4 and TRBJ2-5; D is undetermined. Specimen: peripheral blood mononuclear cells (PBMCs), collected when the disease was refractory, from a patient treated with antithyroid drugs. The sequence was obtained from a female donor with Graves disease. CDR3 loop: CASSDGVVQETQYL. Here the CDR3 DNA reads TGTGCCAGCAGTGATGGAGTAGTTCAAGAGACCCAGTACTTA.